This TCR beta chain was recorded in a study of blood T cell repertoires in COVID-19. The germline CDR1 and CDR2 sequences are MNHNY and SVGAGI (reference sequence). The CDR3 length is 14 residues. Deletions cut 5 bases from V and 4 bases from J, with 14 bases between. Original processing methods: How many nucleated cells were present was estimated from reference gene primer amplification. Only in-frame clones appear in the TCRdb table, and some are missing; sequencing was by immunoSEQ multiplex PCR. V and J calls and clone size come straight from that table; D and trimming were deduced from the DNA. The data hold roughly 70,000 clones, with 80% to 90% observed a single time.

The gene calls are TRBV6-6 and TRBJ1-2; tentatively, D is TRBD1 (5 bases). The TCR originated in a woman older than 75 with active COVID-19. Specimen: peripheral blood. Here the CDR3 DNA reads TGTGCCAGCAGTCTCGACAGACTTAGCTATGGCTACACCTTC. It specifies CASSLDRLSYGYTF.